This TCR beta chain was observed in a study of human T cells and chemical hapten exposure. Time point of the sample: patch test 2, 6 weeks after DPC sensitization. Treatment in this sample: therapeutic diphenylcyclopropenone sensitization with weekly scalp DPC. Suited to DPC and affected by alopecia, the donors ranged from 18 to 70 years old. Worth noting for this clonotype: Antigen specificity is unknown.

TCRdb fed the RACE reads into MiXCR, producing one record per CDR3 protein. The sample carries tens of thousands of distinct CDR3 sequences, roughly 12% recorded once. Germline CDR1 and CDR2: SGDLS and YYNGEE. The CDR3 is 15 residues long. Trimming removed 4 bases at V and 4 bases at J, with 15 bases between. Study results and limitations: It was expanded TCRs that formed significantly more large CDR3 similarity clusters than controls did. Sensitizing to DPC left TCRs with a frequency above 1 in 1000 unaltered.

The chain uses TRBV9 and TRBJ1-5; no reliable D call. This specimen was whole blood, taken in connection with sensitization to the hapten diphenylcyclopropenone (DPC). The receptor comes from a young man with alopecia areata. Some clones in this sample may be carry-over from other donors' samples. CDR3 sequence reads: CASSPNSQRNQPQHF. In DNA, the CDR3 is TGTGCCAGCAGCCCTAACTCGCAGAGAAATCAGCCCCAGCATTTT.